The table lists the clone carrying this T cell receptor (beta chain) with a count of one. TCRdb's copy holds only in-frame clones and misses some; the assay was immunoSEQ multiplex PCR. Of about 84,000 clones in the sample, 93% were seen once. This sample is part of a study of technical replicates of blood from four donors. Per germline, CDR1 SNHLY and CDR2 FYNNEI. CDR3 length equals 12 residues. After removal of 10 bases from V and 1 base from J, the junction contained 2 bases not matched to a gene. This clonotype was sampled from a human donor in good health. This chain uses TRBV2 with TRBJ1-1; 8 bases line up with TRBD1. Material for sequencing was T cells isolated from PBMCs. CDR3 DNA sequence: TGTGCCAACGGACAGGGGAACACTGAAGCTTTCTTT. It encodes CANGQGNTEAFF.